A single sample gave rise to the 30 T cell receptor beta chains below, sequenced in a study of CD8+CD57+ T cells in acquired aplastic anemia. The use of genomic DNA as template underpinned the TCR beta VDJ and CDR3 profiling. MiXCR, run by TCRdb on the reads, gives a single entry per CDR3 protein. Seen here are some 120,000 distinct CDR3 sequences, about 48% observed once, and the top ten hold 2% to 3%. The sample was sorted CD4+, CD8+, or CD8+CD57+ T cells (not recorded which) from PBMCs. The receptor set was obtained from a human donor in good health, serving as a control.

V is TRBV27 and J is TRBJ2-3; TRBD1 is a possible D gene (6 bases). V gave up 6 bases and J gave up 7 bases, with 17 bases separating them. Germline CDR1 is MNHEY and CDR2 is SMNVEV (reference sequence). This CDR3 is 14 amino acids long. CDR3 nucleotide sequence: TGTGCCAGCAGCCCAGGGGCAGGTTATAATACGCAGTATTTT. This sequence encodes CASSPGAGYNTQYF.

The chain employs TRBV5-4 and TRBJ2-7; D assignment may be TRBD1 or TRBD2 (5 bases each). Deletions cut 6 bases from V and 1 base from J, with 14 bases between. CDR1 is SGHNT and CDR2 is YYREEE in the germline V gene (reference sequence). This CDR3 comprises 14 residues. This CDR3 is CASTREGRSYEQYF. The CDR3 DNA sequence: TGTGCCAGCACCCGAGAGGGGCGATCCTACGAGCAGTACTTC.

In regard to this clonotype: Possible read error: a much larger clone is one base away. The chain uses TRBV6-1 and TRBJ1-2; the match to TRBD1 covers 11 bases. This CDR3 is built from 17 residues. Germline assignment: CDR1 MNHNS and CDR2 SASEGT. Trimming at V came to 5 bases and at J to 0 bases, leaving 8 bases not matched to a gene. The CDR3 is CASSPAWDRGSNYGYTF. CDR3 nucleotides: TGTGCCAGCAGTCCAGCCTGGGACAGGGGGTCTAACTATGGCTACACCTTC.

This clonotype was counted ten times or more. This chain connects TRBV20-1 to TRBJ2-7, with D maybe TRBD2 (5 bases). Trimming took off 6 bases at V and 0 bases at J, with 12 bases between the two ends. The V gene's germline CDR1 is DFQATT and CDR2 SNEGSKA (reference sequence). The CDR3 runs to 13 residues. The CDR3 nucleotides read TGCAGTGCACGCGGGCCGGACTCCTACGAGCAGTACTTC. This sequence encodes CSARGPDSYEQYF.

This clonotype has at least ten counts. The chain links TRBV6-5 to TRBJ2-7; 7 bases map to TRBD2. Per the germline V gene, CDR1 is MNHEY and CDR2 is SVGAGI. The CDR3 extends over 13 amino acids. V gave up 8 bases and J gave up 1 base; unmatched junction bases: 5. The CDR3 DNA sequence: TGTGCCAGCTGGCGGGGGAAATCCTACGAGCAGTACTTC. Translation gives CASWRGKSYEQYF.

The chain combines TRBV15 with TRBJ1-2; D perhaps matches TRBD1 (5 bases). Trimming shortened V by 4 bases and J by 7 bases, and 19 bases separated the two germline ends. Per germline, CDR1 LNHNV and CDR2 YYDKDF (reference sequence). The CDR3 covers 15 residues. Here the CDR3 reads CATSTDRLQGRGYTF. For the CDR3, the DNA is TGTGCCACCAGCACCGACAGACTCCAAGGTCGTGGCTACACCTTC.

This clonotype was detected only a few times. The rearrangement uses TRBV11-1 and TRBJ1-6; D remains ambiguous. Trimming removed 5 bases from V and 3 bases from J, with 5 bases in between. The CDR3 is made up of 13 amino acids. CDR1 is SGHAT, CDR2 FQDESV, per germline (reference sequence). The CDR3 region is CASSPNYNSPLHF. The CDR3 nucleotides are TGTGCCAGCAGCCCAAACTATAATTCACCCCTCCACTTT.

This clonotype was seen repeatedly, ten times or more. This chain connects TRBV18 to TRBJ2-7; TRBD2 agrees at 12 bases. Germline assignment: CDR1 KGHSH and CDR2 LQKENI. J was trimmed by 2 bases and V by 3 bases; bases with no gene match: 5. The CDR3 spans 16 residues. The CDR3 sequence is CASSPPTSGGTYEQYF. CDR3 nucleotide sequence: TGTGCCAGCTCACCTCCGACTAGCGGGGGAACCTACGAGCAGTACTTC.

This clonotype was counted at least ten times. The rearrangement links TRBV4-1 to TRBJ1-3; D is unresolved. Trimming took 7 bases from V and 7 from J, leaving 20 bases between them. Germline values: CDR1 MGHRA, CDR2 YSYEKL. The CDR3 is 15 residues long. CDR3 sequence reads: CASNRPGVGSNTIYF. The DNA for the CDR3 is TGCGCCAGCAACCGGCCCGGGGTAGGTAGCAACACCATATATTTT.

This clonotype was seen repeatedly, ten times or more. This sequence joins TRBV5-1 and TRBJ2-7; the match to TRBD1 covers 9 bases. The length of the CDR3 is 15 residues. Germline values: CDR1 SGHRS, CDR2 YFSETQ. With 0 bases clipped from V and 5 bases from J, the junction kept 6 bases outside the gene matches. CDR3 sequence reads: CASSLGGTGTHEQYF. DNA of the CDR3: TGCGCCAGCAGCTTGGGAGGGACAGGGACCCACGAGCAGTACTTC.

The rearrangement links TRBV7-6 to TRBJ2-5; 11 bases map to TRBD2. The germline gives CDR1 SGHVS, CDR2 FNYEAQ. The CDR3 spans 16 residues. J lost 2 bases, V lost 1 base, and 3 bases had no gene match. For the CDR3, the DNA is TGTGCCAGCAGCTTAGTGCCTAGCGGGGGGCAAGAGACCCAGTACTTC. Protein sequence: CASSLVPSGGQETQYF.

This clonotype has a count of ten or more. The V and J genes are TRBV6-5 and TRBJ2-7; D is perhaps TRBD1 or TRBD2 (5 bases each). In germline, CDR1 is MNHEY, CDR2 SVGAGI. CDR3 length: 15 amino acids. Trimming took 0 bases from V and 4 from J, leaving 13 bases between them. Here the CDR3 reads CASSYSGLATYEQYF. The CDR3 nucleotides are TGTGCCAGCAGTTACTCGGGGCTAGCTACGTACGAGCAGTACTTC.

The V gene is TRBV7-3, the J gene TRBJ2-1; D remains ambiguous. Trimming removed 4 bases at V and 7 bases at J, with 11 bases between. This CDR3 spans 13 amino acids. CDR1 is SGHTA and CDR2 is FQGTGA in the germline V gene. The CDR3 loop reads CASSSEMRNEQFF. DNA for the CDR3: TGTGCCAGCAGCTCCGAAATGAGGAATGAGCAGTTCTTC.

This rearrangement joins TRBV4-1 to TRBJ1-5; D may be TRBD1 (5 bases). Trimming took off 4 bases at V and 6 bases at J, with 13 bases between the two ends. The CDR3 is 14 residues long. Germline V gene data show CDR1 as MGHRA and CDR2 as YSYEKL. This chain's CDR3 is CASSPREGSQPQHF. CDR3 sequence (DNA): TGCGCCAGCAGCCCGAGGGAGGGGAGTCAGCCCCAGCATTTT.

This chain links TRBV10-3 with TRBJ2-1, with 7 nucleotides matching TRBD2. The CDR3 totals 13 residues. V was pared by 4 bases and J by 3 bases, with 0 bases of the junction left unmatched. Germline V CDR1 and CDR2: ENHRY, SYGVKD. The DNA for the CDR3 is TGTGCCATCAGTGGGGGGGGCTACAATGAGCAGTTCTTC. Its protein is CAISGGGYNEQFF.

This clonotype was picked up a small number of times. The chain links TRBV15 to TRBJ1-2; TRBD1 aligns across 9 bases. The CDR3 contains 15 residues. CDR1 is LNHNV, CDR2 YYDKDF, per germline (reference sequence). Unmatched junction bases numbered 3, after V lost 0 bases and J lost 4 bases. The CDR3 DNA reads as TGTGCCACCAGCAGAGATCGGACAGGGGTCTATGGCTACACCTTC. It yields the protein CATSRDRTGVYGYTF.

This clonotype occurred many times. The chain couples TRBV6-1 to TRBJ2-3; 10 nucleotides line up with TRBD1. Germline V lookup: CDR1 MNHNS, CDR2 SASEGT. V was clipped by 2 bases and J by 2 bases; unmatched bases: 4. The CDR3 extends over 16 amino acids. This chain's CDR3 is CASSEQGQGNTDTQYF. In DNA, the CDR3 is TGTGCCAGCAGTGAACAGGGACAGGGGAACACAGATACGCAGTATTTT.

This clonotype occurred many times. The rearrangement uses TRBV19 and TRBJ1-2, with 8 bases aligning to TRBD1. The CDR3 contains 14 residues. From germline, CDR1 is LNHDA and CDR2 SQIVND (reference sequence). J was trimmed by 3 bases and V by 6 bases; bases with no gene match: 6. The CDR3 loop reads CASRKDRADYGYTF. DNA for the CDR3: TGTGCCAGTAGGAAGGACAGGGCCGACTATGGCTACACCTTC.

V gene TRBV7-9 combines with J gene TRBJ1-3; TRBD1 aligns across 7 bases. The CDR3 sequence is 15 residues long. Per the germline V gene, CDR1 is SEHNR and CDR2 is FQNEAQ (reference sequence). Trimming took 5 bases from V and 2 from J; bases not matched to a gene: 6. The CDR3 loop reads CASSESTGPGNTIYF. Written as DNA, the CDR3 is TGTGCCAGCAGCGAGTCGACAGGGCCTGGAAACACCATATATTTT.

The chain uses TRBV19 and TRBJ1-1, with D maybe TRBD1 (6 bases). CDR1 LNHDA and CDR2 SQIVND come from the germline V gene (reference sequence). There are 14 residues in the CDR3. The V end was cut by 9 bases, the J end by 3 bases, with 17 bases between. The CDR3 nucleotides are TGTGCCAGCCTAGGGGGGGCAGTATACACTGAAGCTTTCTTT. It yields the protein CASLGGAVYTEAFF. Using reference TRBV19 and TRBJ1-1 for the parts outside the CDR3, the full variable domain is DGGITQSPKYLFRKEGQNVTLSCEQNLNHDAMYWYRQDPGQGLRLIYYSQIVNDFQKGDIAEGYSVSREKKESFPLTVTSAQKNPTAFYLCASLGGAVYTEAFFGQGTRLTVV.

This chain uses TRBV19 with TRBJ2-7; 8 nucleotides align to TRBD1. This CDR3 spans 14 amino acids. Germline V CDR1 and CDR2: LNHDA, SQIVND (reference sequence). The DNA for the CDR3 is TGTGCTAGAGATTCCAGGACAGGGACCTACGAGCAGTACTTC. Its translation is CARDSRTGTYEQYF.

This clonotype has only a few counts. The chain couples TRBV3-1 to TRBJ2-5; 9 bases line up with TRBD2. With V trimmed by 1 base and J by 4 bases, 10 bases remained unmatched. The CDR3 consists of 17 residues. Germline-derived CDR1 and CDR2 are LGHDT and YNNKEL (reference sequence). This chain's CDR3 is CASSQVTRGGLRETQYF. CDR3 bases: TGTGCCAGCAGCCAAGTTACGCGGGGGGGCTTGAGAGAGACCCAGTACTTC.

At least ten counts were recorded for this clonotype. CDR3 DNA sequence: TGTGCCAGCAGCCCGACAGGGGGGGTTAGCTACACCTTC. Its translation is CASSPTGGVSYTF. J is TRBJ1-2 and V is TRBV5-6, with 9 bases identical to TRBD1. Germline CDR1 SGHDT, CDR2 YYEEEE. The V gene end was trimmed by 4 bases and the J gene end by 9 bases; junction bases not matched to a gene: 7. The CDR3 consists of 13 residues.

V usage is TRBV10-3 and J usage is TRBJ2-3; TRBD2 matches at 16 bases. Germline V gives CDR1 ENHRY, CDR2 SYGVKD. The CDR3 has 17 residues. Unmatched junction bases numbered 3, after V lost 5 bases and J lost 1 base. CDR3 coding DNA: TGTGCCATCAGTTCCGGGACTAGCGGGGGGGGCACAGATACGCAGTATTTT. Translating gives CAISSGTSGGGTDTQYF.

V and J are TRBV5-4 and TRBJ1-4; TRBD1 matches 11 bases. Per the germline V gene, CDR1 is SGHNT and CDR2 is YYREEE (reference sequence). V lost 3 bases to trimming and J lost 3 bases; unmatched junction nucleotides: 10. The CDR3 runs to 18 residues. DNA for the CDR3: TGTGCCAGCAGCTCTGGACAGGGGGCGCAGAAGGCTAATGAAAAACTGTTTTTT. Translating gives CASSSGQGAQKANEKLFF.

This clonotype was counted at least ten times. The chain couples TRBV19 to TRBJ2-3; tentatively, D is TRBD1 (6 bases). The CDR3 sequence is 16 residues long. With 5 bases removed from V and 5 bases from J, the gap between germline ends came to 20 bases. CDR1 and CDR2 (germline): LNHDA, SQIVND (reference sequence). As DNA, the CDR3 is TGTGCCAGTAGTGCGCAGGGTAGGGGGTCAAAAGATACGCAGTATTTT. As protein: CASSAQGRGSKDTQYF.

The V and J genes are TRBV20-1 and TRBJ2-3, with TRBD1 matching 11 bases. Germline CDR1 DFQATT, CDR2 SNEGSKA (reference sequence). V shed 6 bases, J shed 6 bases, and the junction held 11 bases outside the gene matches. This CDR3 contains 15 residues. CDR3 coding DNA: TGCAGTGCAAAACCGGGACAGGGGGGATCGGATACGCAGTATTTT. It yields the protein CSAKPGQGGSDTQYF.

This chain joins TRBV9 and TRBJ1-5, with 10 bases identical to TRBD1. V was pared by 4 bases and J by 2 bases, with 3 bases of the junction left unmatched. Looked up from germline, CDR1 is SGDLS and CDR2 is YYNGEE. This CDR3 region has 15 residues. The CDR3 DNA reads TGTGCCAGCAGCCCCGGACAGGGGGGCAATCAGCCCCAGCATTTT. It specifies CASSPGQGGNQPQHF.

Of note for this clonotype: Compared with germline, one end of the junction differs, possibly owing to a read error. The rearrangement uses TRBV11-2 and TRBJ2-3; TRBD2 matches at 12 bases. In germline, CDR1 is SGHAT, CDR2 FQNNGV. This CDR3 region has 16 residues. Here the CDR3 DNA reads TGTGCCAGCAGCCCAGGACTAGCGGGGCGCACAGATGCGCAGTATTTT. This codes for CASSPGLAGRTDAQYF.

For this clonotype: The conserved phenylalanine or tryptophan is not found at the CDR3 terminus, so this likely reflects a read error. Written as DNA, the CDR3 is TGCAGTGCACTCCGGACAGGGGGCCAGAATAATCCACCCCTCCACCTT. It is translated as CSALRTGGQNNPPLHL. J is TRBJ1-6 and V is TRBV20-1; 11 bases line up with TRBD1. The CDR3 covers 16 residues. In germline, CDR1 is DFQATT, CDR2 SNEGSKA (reference sequence).